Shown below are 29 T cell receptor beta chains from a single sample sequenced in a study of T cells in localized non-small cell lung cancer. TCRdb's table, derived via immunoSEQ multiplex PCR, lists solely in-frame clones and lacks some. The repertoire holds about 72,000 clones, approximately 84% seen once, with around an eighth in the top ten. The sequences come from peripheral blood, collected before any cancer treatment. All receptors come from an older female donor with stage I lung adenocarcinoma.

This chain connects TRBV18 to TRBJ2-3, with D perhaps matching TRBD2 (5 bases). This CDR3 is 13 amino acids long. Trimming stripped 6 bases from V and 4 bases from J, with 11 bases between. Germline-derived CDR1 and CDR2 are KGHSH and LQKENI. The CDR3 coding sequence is TGTGCCAGCTCGGCGAAGGAGGCAGATACGCAGTATTTT. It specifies CASSAKEADTQYF.

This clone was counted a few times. The CDR3 loop reads CASSPGRENTEAFF. The CDR3 DNA follows: TGTGCCAGCAGCCCCGGGAGGGAGAACACTGAAGCTTTCTTT. The rearrangement uses TRBV9 and TRBJ1-1, with unresolved D. V lost 4 bases and J 1 base, leaving 11 bases between the germline ends. The CDR3 covers 14 residues. Germline CDR1 and CDR2: SGDLS and YYNGEE. Full variable domain (outside the CDR3, taken from reference TRBV9 and TRBJ1-1): DSGVTQTPKHLITATGQRVTLRCSPRSGDLSVYWYQQSLDQGLQFLIQYYNGEERAKGNILERFSAQQFPDLHSELNLSSLELGDSALYFCASSPGRENTEAFFGQGTRLTVV.

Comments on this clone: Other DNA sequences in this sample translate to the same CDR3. The CDR3: CASSPRDRGYGYTF. CDR3 in DNA: TGTGCCAGCAGCCCCCGGGACAGGGGATACGGCTACACCTTC. The V gene is TRBV5-4, the J gene TRBJ1-2; 10 bases line up with TRBD1. V shed 4 bases, J shed 8 bases, and the junction held 8 bases outside the gene matches. CDR1 and CDR2 from the germline V gene are SGHNT and YYREEE (reference sequence). The CDR3 sequence is 14 residues long.

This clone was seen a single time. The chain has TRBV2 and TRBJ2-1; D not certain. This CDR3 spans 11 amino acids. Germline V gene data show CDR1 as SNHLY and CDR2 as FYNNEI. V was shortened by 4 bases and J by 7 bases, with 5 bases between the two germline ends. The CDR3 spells CASSVVNEQFF. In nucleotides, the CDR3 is TGTGCCAGCAGTGTAGTGAATGAGCAGTTCTTC.

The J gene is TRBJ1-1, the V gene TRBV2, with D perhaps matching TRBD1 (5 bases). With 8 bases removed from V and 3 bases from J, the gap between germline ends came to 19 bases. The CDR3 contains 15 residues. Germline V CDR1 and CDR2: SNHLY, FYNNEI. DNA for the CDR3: TGTGCCAGCCGGCCCACCTTAGCGGGGCACACTGAAGCTTTCTTT. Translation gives CASRPTLAGHTEAFF.

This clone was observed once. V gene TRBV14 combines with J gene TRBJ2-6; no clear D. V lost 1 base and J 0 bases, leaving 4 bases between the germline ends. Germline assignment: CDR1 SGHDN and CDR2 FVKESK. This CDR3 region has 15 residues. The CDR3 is CASSQAYSGANVLTF. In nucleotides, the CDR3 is TGTGCCAGCAGCCAAGCCTACTCTGGGGCCAACGTCCTGACTTTC.

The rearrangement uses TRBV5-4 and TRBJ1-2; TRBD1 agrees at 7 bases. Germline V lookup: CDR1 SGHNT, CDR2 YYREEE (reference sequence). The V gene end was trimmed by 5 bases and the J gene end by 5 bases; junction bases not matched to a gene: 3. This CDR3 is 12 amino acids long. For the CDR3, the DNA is TGTGCCAGCAGGAGGGACAGTTATGGCTACACCTTC. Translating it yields CASRRDSYGYTF.

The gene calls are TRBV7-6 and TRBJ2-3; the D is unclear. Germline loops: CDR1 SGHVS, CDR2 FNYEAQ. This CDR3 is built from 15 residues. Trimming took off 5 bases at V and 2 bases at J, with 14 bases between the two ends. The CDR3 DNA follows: TGTGCCAGCAGCCCAGGAAAGTTAAACACAGATACGCAGTATTTT. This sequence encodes CASSPGKLNTDTQYF.

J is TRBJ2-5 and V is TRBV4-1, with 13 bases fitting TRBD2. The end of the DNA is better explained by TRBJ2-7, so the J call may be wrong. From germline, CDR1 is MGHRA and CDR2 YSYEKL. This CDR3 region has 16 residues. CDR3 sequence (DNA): TGCGCCAGCAGCCAAGAGGGACTAGCGGGATCTCGCGAGCAGTACTTC. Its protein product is CASSQEGLAGSREQYF.

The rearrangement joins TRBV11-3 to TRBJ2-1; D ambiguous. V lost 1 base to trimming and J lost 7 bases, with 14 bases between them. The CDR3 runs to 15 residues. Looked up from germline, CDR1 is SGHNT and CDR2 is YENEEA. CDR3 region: CASSLVWSPWNEQFF. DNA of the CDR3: TGTGCCAGCAGCTTAGTTTGGTCGCCGTGGAATGAGCAGTTCTTC.

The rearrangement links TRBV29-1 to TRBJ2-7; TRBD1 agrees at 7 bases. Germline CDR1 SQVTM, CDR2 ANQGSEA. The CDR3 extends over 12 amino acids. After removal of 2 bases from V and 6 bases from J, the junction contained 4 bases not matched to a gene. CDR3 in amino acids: CSVERDSREQYF. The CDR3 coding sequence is TGCAGCGTTGAAAGGGACAGTCGCGAGCAGTACTTC.

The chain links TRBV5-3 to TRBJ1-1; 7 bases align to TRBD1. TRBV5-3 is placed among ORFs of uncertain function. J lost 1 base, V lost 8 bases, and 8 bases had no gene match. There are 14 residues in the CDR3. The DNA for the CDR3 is TGTGCCAGCAGCCGACAGGGTGGGAACACTGAAGCTTTCTTT. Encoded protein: CASSRQGGNTEAFF.

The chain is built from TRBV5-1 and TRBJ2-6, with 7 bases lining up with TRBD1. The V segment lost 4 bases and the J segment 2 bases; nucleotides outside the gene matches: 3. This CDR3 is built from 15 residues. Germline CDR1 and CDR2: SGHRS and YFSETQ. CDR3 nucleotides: TGCGCCAGCAGCCCTGACAGGGCTGGGGCCAACGTCCTGACTTTC. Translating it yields CASSPDRAGANVLTF.

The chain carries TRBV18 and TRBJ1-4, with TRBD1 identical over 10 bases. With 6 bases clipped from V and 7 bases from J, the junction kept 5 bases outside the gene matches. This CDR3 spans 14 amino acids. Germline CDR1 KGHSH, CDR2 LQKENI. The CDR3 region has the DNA TGTGCCAGCTCTCCGGGACAGGGGATTGAAAAACTGTTTTTT. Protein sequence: CASSPGQGIEKLFF.

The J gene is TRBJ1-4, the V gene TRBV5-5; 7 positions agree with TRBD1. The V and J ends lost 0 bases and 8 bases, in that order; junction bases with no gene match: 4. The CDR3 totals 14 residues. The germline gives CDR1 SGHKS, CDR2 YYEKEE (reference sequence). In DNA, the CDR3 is TGTGCCAGCAGCTTGGGACAGGGCGGGGAAAAACTGTTTTTT. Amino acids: CASSLGQGGEKLFF.

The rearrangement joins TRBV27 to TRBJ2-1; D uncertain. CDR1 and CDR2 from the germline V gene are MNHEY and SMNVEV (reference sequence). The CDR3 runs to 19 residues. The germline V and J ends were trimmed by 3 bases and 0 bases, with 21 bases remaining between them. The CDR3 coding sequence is TGTGCCAGCAGTTTGTGGACCCCTCAAGCCCTAAGCTCCTACAATGAGCAGTTCTTC. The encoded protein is CASSLWTPQALSSYNEQFF.

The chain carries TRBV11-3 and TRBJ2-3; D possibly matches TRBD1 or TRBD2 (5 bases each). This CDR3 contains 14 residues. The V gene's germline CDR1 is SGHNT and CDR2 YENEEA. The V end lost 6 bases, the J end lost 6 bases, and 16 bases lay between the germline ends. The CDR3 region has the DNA TGTGCCAGCAGGCCCGGGACCGCTCGGGATACGCAGTATTTT. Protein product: CASRPGTARDTQYF.

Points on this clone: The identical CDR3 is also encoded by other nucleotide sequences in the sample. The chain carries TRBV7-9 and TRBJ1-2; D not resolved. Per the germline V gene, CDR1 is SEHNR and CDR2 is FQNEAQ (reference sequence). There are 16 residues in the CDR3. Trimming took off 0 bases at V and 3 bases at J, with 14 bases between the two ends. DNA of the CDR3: TGTGCCAGCAGCTTAGCTTCTGTGGATCGGGACTATGGCTACACCTTC. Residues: CASSLASVDRDYGYTF.

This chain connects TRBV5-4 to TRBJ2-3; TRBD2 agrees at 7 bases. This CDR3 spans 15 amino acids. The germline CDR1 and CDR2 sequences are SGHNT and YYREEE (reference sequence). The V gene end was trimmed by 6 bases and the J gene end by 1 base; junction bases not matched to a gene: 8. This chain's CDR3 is CASKGGGGGTDTQYF. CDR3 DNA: TGTGCCAGCAAGGGCGGGGGAGGGGGCACAGATACGCAGTATTTT.

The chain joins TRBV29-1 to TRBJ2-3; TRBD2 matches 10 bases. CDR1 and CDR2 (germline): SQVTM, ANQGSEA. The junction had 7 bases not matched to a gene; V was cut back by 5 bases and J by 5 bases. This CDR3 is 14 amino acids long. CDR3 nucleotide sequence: TGCAGCGTTCAAGCGGGAGGGGTCAGAGATACGCAGTATTTT. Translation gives CSVQAGGVRDTQYF.

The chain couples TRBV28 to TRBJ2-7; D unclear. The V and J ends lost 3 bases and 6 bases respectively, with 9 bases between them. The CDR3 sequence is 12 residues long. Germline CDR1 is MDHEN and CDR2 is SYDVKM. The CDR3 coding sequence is TGTGCCAGCAGTTTCTTGCCGACCGAGCAGTACTTC. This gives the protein CASSFLPTEQYF.

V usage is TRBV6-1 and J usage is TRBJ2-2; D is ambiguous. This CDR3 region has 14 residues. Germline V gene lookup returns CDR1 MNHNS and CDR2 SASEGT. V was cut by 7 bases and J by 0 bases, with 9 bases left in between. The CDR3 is CASKAPTNTGELFF. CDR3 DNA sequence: TGTGCCAGCAAGGCACCTACGAACACCGGGGAGCTGTTTTTT.

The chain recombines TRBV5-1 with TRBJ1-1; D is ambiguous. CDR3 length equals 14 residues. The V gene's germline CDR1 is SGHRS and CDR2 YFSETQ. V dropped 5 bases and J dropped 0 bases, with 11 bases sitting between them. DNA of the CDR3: TGCGCCAGCAGGCAGAGCTCCATGAACACTGAAGCTTTCTTT. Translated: CASRQSSMNTEAFF.

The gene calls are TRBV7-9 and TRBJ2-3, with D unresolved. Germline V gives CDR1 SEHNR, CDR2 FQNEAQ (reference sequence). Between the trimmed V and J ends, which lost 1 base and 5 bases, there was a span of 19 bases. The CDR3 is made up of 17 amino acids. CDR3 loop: CASSLGAQEPRIDTQYF. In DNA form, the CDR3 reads TGTGCCAGCAGCTTAGGGGCCCAGGAACCCCGAATAGATACGCAGTATTTT. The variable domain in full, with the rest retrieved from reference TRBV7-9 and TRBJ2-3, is DTGVSQNPRHKITKRGQNVTFRCDPISEHNRLYWYRQTLGQGPEFLTYFQNEAQLEKSRLLSDRFSAERPKGSFSTLEIQRTEQGDSAMYLCASSLGAQEPRIDTQYFGPGTRLTVL.

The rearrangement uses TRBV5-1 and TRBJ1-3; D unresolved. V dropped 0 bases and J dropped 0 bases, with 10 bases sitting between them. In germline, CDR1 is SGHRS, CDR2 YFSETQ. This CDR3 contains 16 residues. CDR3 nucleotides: TGCGCCAGCAGCTTGGTAGTGGGTGGCTCTGGAAACACCATATATTTT. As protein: CASSLVVGGSGNTIYF.

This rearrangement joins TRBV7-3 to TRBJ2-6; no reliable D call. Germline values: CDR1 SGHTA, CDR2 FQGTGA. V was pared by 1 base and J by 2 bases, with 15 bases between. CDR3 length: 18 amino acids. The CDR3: CASSLKGTQSAGANVLTF. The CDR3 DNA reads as TGTGCCAGCAGCTTAAAAGGCACTCAATCGGCTGGGGCCAACGTCCTGACTTTC.

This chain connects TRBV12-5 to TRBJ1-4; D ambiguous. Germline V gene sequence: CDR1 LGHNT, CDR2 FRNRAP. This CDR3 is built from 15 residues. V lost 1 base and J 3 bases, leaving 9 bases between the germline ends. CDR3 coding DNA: TGTGCTAGTGGTTTGGGCTCGTCGGCTAATGAAAAACTGTTTTTT. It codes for CASGLGSSANEKLFF.

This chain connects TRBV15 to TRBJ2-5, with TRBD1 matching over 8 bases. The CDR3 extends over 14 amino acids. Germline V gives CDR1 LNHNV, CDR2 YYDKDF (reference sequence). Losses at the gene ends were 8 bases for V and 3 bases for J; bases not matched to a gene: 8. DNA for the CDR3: TGTGCCACCCGACAGGGGCCTTCGGAAGAGACCCAGTACTTC. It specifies CATRQGPSEETQYF.

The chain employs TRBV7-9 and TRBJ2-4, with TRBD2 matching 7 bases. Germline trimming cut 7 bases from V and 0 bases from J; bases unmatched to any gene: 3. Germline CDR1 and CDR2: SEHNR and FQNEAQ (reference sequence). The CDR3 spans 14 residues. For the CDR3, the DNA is TGTGCCAGCATCAGCGGGGAAGCCAAAAACATTCAGTACTTC. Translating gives CASISGEAKNIQYF.